The 24 T cell receptor beta chains listed next were all sequenced from one sample in a study of T cells in Graves' hyperthyroidism and ophthalmopathy. RNA transcripts provided the source from which TCR beta CDR3 regions were amplified. Carried out on the TCR CDR3, a first-round RT-PCR used the HTBI primer set. TCRdb reanalysed the multiplex PCR reads using MiXCR and keeps one entry per CDR3 protein. Of about 540,000 distinct CDR3 sequences listed, approximately 44% are singletons. The sequenced material came from peripheral blood or thyroid tissue (not recorded which). These receptors were obtained from a woman younger than 35 with Graves' hyperthyroidism.

This chain links TRBV10-3 with TRBJ2-7; weak D call: TRBD1 (7 bases). The V gene's germline CDR1 is ENHRY and CDR2 SYGVKD. V lost 3 bases to trimming and J lost 5 bases, with 14 bases between them. This CDR3 region has 14 residues. The CDR3 sequence: CAISEGGGFDEQYF. CDR3 DNA: TGTGCCATCAGTGAAGGAGGGGGCTTTGACGAGCAGTACTTC.

A remark on this clonotype: One end of the junction varies from germline; a read error may be responsible. The chain couples TRBV20-1 to TRBJ2-5, with TRBD2 matching over 9 bases. The CDR3 totals 11 residues. Looked up from germline, CDR1 is DFQATT and CDR2 is SNEGSKA (reference sequence). The CDR3 DNA follows: TGCAGTGCTAGAGATTTGAGGACTAGCGCCTTC. Protein sequence: CSARDLRTSAF.

The chain employs TRBV27 and TRBJ1-5; 8 bases fit TRBD1. V was clipped by 6 bases and J by 3 bases; unmatched bases: 10. This CDR3 is 16 amino acids long. CDR1 is MNHEY and CDR2 is SMNVEV in the germline V gene (reference sequence). The CDR3 here is CASSLVGTGYNQPQHF. In DNA form, the CDR3 reads TGTGCCAGCAGCCTTGTAGGGACAGGATACAATCAGCCCCAGCATTTT.

This clonotype was picked up many times. This chain links TRBV10-3 with TRBJ1-4, with 8 bases that match TRBD1. J lost 6 bases, V lost 0 bases, and 3 bases had no gene match. This CDR3 contains 15 residues. Germline CDR1 is ENHRY and CDR2 is SYGVKD. The CDR3: CAISESGTGHEKLFF. CDR3 nucleotide sequence: TGTGCCATCAGTGAGTCCGGGACAGGACATGAAAAACTGTTTTTT.

The chain recombines TRBV7-3 with TRBJ2-5; D ambiguous. Germline V gene lookup returns CDR1 SGHTA and CDR2 FQGTGA. The CDR3 is 12 residues long. Trimming left V 2 bases short and J 9 bases short, with 10 bases between. CDR3 DNA sequence: TGTGCCAGCAGCTTAGATCGGTGGGCCCAGTACTTC. Amino acids: CASSLDRWAQYF.

At least ten counts were recorded for this clonotype. This chain connects TRBV20-1 to TRBJ2-5; D possibly matches TRBD1 or TRBD2 (6 bases each). The CDR3 contains 14 residues. V shed 0 bases and J shed 5 bases, with 13 bases lying between them. Per the germline V gene, CDR1 is DFQATT and CDR2 is SNEGSKA (reference sequence). CDR3 loop: CSAREGGLTETQYF. In DNA form, the CDR3 reads TGCAGTGCTAGAGAGGGGGGCCTAACGGAGACCCAGTACTTC.

V gene TRBV18 combines with J gene TRBJ2-7; 7 bases line up with TRBD1. Looked up from germline, CDR1 is KGHSH and CDR2 is LQKENI. V dropped 6 bases and J dropped 3; count of bases not matched to a gene: 11. This CDR3 is 15 amino acids long. The DNA of the CDR3 is TGTGCCAGCTCCCGACGGGACAGCAAAGACTACGAGCAGTACTTC. This encodes CASSRRDSKDYEQYF.

The table lists this clonotype with many counts. The chain uses TRBV2 and TRBJ1-5, with 10 bases matching TRBD1. Trimming cost V 1 base and J 6 bases; bases outside gene matches: 9. This CDR3 contains 17 residues. Germline CDR1 is SNHLY and CDR2 is FYNNEI. The CDR3 coding sequence is TGTGCCAGCAGTGAAGGCGACAGGGGGCTCCATGGTCAGCCCCAGCATTTT. Residues: CASSEGDRGLHGQPQHF. Based on the CDR3 plus reference TRBV2 and TRBJ1-5, the full variable domain is EPEVTQTPSHQVTQMGQEVILRCVPISNHLYFYWYRQILGQKVEFLVSFYNNEISEKSEIFDDQFSVERPDGSNFTLKIRSTKLEDSAMYFCASSEGDRGLHGQPQHFGDGTRLSIL.

J is TRBJ1-2 and V is TRBV7-6, with 8 positions matching TRBD1. The CDR3 extends over 12 amino acids. The junction had 3 bases not matched to a gene; V was cut back by 8 bases and J by 4 bases. Germline V gene sequence: CDR1 SGHVS, CDR2 FNYEAQ. The CDR3 coding sequence is TGTGCCAGCGGACAGGGAGTCTATGGCTACACCTTC. Protein product: CASGQGVYGYTF.

This chain uses TRBV29-1 with TRBJ1-2, with no clear D. Deletions cut 3 bases from V and 4 bases from J, with 9 bases between. Germline assignment: CDR1 SQVTM and CDR2 ANQGSEA. The CDR3 is 12 amino acids. The CDR3 DNA follows: TGCAGCGTTGAGGCCCAGCGCTATGGCTACACCTTC. Its protein product is CSVEAQRYGYTF.

This clonotype was detected only a few times. This chain connects TRBV25-1 to TRBJ1-2; no clear D gene. This CDR3 contains 16 residues. V was cut by 8 bases and J by 0 bases, with 19 bases left in between. The germline V gene encodes CDR1 MGHDK and CDR2 SYGVNS. CDR3 in DNA: TGTGCCAGCTCACCACCGATCTCCTATCCTAACTATGGCTACACCTTC. Residues: CASSPPISYPNYGYTF.

The V call is TRBV7-3, the J call TRBJ2-2; 12 nucleotides line up with TRBD2. The V gene end was trimmed by 1 base and the J gene end by 7 bases; junction bases not matched to a gene: 7. Germline values: CDR1 SGHTA, CDR2 FQGTGA. The CDR3 runs to 17 residues. This chain's CDR3 is CASSLNLAGGLDGELFF. CDR3 sequence (DNA): TGTGCCAGCAGCTTAAATCTAGCGGGAGGGCTAGACGGGGAGCTGTTTTTT.

As concerns this clonotype: A much larger clone differs by one base, so this may be a read error. The chain employs TRBV9 and TRBJ2-7; 8 nucleotides agree with TRBD1. CDR1 and CDR2 (germline): SGDLS, YYNGEE. V shed 5 bases, J shed 9 bases, and the junction held 10 bases outside the gene matches. The CDR3 sequence is 13 residues long. The CDR3 loop is CASSPRQGSVQYF. CDR3 coding DNA: TGTGCCAGCAGTCCGAGACAGGGGAGCGTGCAGTACTTC.

Remarks on this clonotype: A much larger clonotype is one base distant, so this may be a read error. The genes are TRBV9 and TRBJ2-2, with D perhaps matching TRBD1 or TRBD2 (5 bases each). V was shortened by 4 bases and J by 0 bases, with 16 bases between the two germline ends. The CDR3 length is 17 residues. Germline-derived CDR1 and CDR2 are SGDLS and YYNGEE. As DNA, the CDR3 is TGTGCCAGCAGCTCCCCCCGGGACCTCGCGAACACCGGGGAGCTGTTTTTT. This sequence encodes CASSSPRDLANTGELFF.

Notes on this clonotype: Given a much more abundant clone one base away, this may be a read error. The chain joins TRBV6-1 to TRBJ1-5; D unresolved. Germline V gene lookup returns CDR1 MNHNS and CDR2 SASEGT. The ends were cut back, 3 bases at V and 13 bases at J, with 7 bases in the middle. This CDR3 region has 10 residues. CDR3 in amino acids: CASSDRWQHF. CDR3 nucleotide sequence: TGTGCCAGCAGTGACAGGTGGCAGCATTTT.

This clonotype was picked up a small number of times. The gene calls are TRBV6-8 and TRBJ1-2, with 9 bases lining up with TRBD1. The CDR3 totals 17 residues. With 0 bases clipped from V and 6 bases from J, the junction kept 11 bases outside the gene matches. Per germline, CDR1 MNHGY and CDR2 SAAAGT. In DNA form, the CDR3 reads TGTGCCAGCAGTTACTCACTTTGGGACAGGGTGTCTCATGGCTACACCTTC. This translates into CASSYSLWDRVSHGYTF.

This clonotype was observed at least ten times. The chain has TRBV13 and TRBJ1-1; D call uncertain. Germline loops: CDR1 PRHDT, CDR2 FYEKMQ (reference sequence). The CDR3 contains 15 residues. Trimming removed 6 bases at V and 0 bases at J, with 14 bases between. The CDR3 DNA is TGTGCCAGCAGGCGGGGAATTAAGTTGAACACTGAAGCTTTCTTT. This translates into CASRRGIKLNTEAFF.

This clonotype was seen at least ten times. The chain employs TRBV6-5 and TRBJ1-1, with a weak D call TRBD1 (5 bases). This CDR3 has 11 residues. CDR1 is MNHEY and CDR2 is SVGAGI in the germline V gene. V was trimmed by 8 bases and J by 9 bases, leaving 13 bases between them. DNA of the CDR3: TGTGCCAGCGCACGGGAGGGGAAAGCTTTCTTT. This codes for CASAREGKAFF.

The chain has TRBV27 and TRBJ1-4; tentative D call: TRBD1 (5 bases). V was pared by 2 bases and J by 6 bases, with 13 bases between. The CDR3 length is 15 residues. CDR1 and CDR2 (germline): MNHEY, SMNVEV (reference sequence). CDR3 nucleotides: TGTGCCAGCAGTTTAGTTCTGGGAGGGGATGAAAAACTGTTTTTT. It translates to CASSLVLGGDEKLFF.

As for this clonotype: The CDR3 carries no conserved terminal phenylalanine or tryptophan, so it likely arises from a read error. This chain connects TRBV5-1 to TRBJ2-6, with D uncertain. The CDR3 loop spans 18 amino acids. CDR1 is SGHRS and CDR2 is YFSETQ in the germline V gene. The CDR3, as DNA: TGTGCCAGCAGCCCCGGTTTAGGTCTCAGCTCTGGGGCCAACGTCCTGACTTAC. Translated, it gives CASSPGLGLSSGANVLTY.

This clonotype has ten or more counts. The rearrangement links TRBV6-6 to TRBJ1-1; D gene uncertain. Looked up from germline, CDR1 is MNHNY and CDR2 is SVGAGI (reference sequence). The CDR3 has 14 amino acids. V was shortened by 2 bases and J by 0 bases, with 7 bases between the two germline ends. CDR3 residues: CASSYTPMNTEAFF. The DNA for the CDR3 is TGTGCCAGCAGTTACACACCAATGAACACTGAAGCTTTCTTT.

In its sample, this clonotype was seen many times. The chain is built from TRBV6-5 and TRBJ2-5; perhaps TRBD2 as D (6 bases). This CDR3 has 14 amino acids. V gave up 4 bases and J gave up 5 bases, with 14 bases separating them. Germline CDR1 MNHEY, CDR2 SVGAGI. Written as DNA, the CDR3 is TGTGCCAGCAGTTTCCGCGGGGTTTGGGAGACCCAGTACTTC. This sequence encodes CASSFRGVWETQYF.

This clonotype is a singleton in its sample. The germline gene is not matched at one end of the junction; a read error may be the cause. The chain couples TRBV7-7 to TRBJ2-7; no reliable D call. CDR1 and CDR2 (germline): SSHAT, FNYEAQ (reference sequence). The CDR3 length is 14 residues. CDR3: CASSPRRQAGEQYF. The CDR3 nucleotides are TGTGCTAGCAGTCCCCGTAGGCAGGCAGGCGAGCAGTACTTC.

J is TRBJ2-2 and V is TRBV5-1; 7 bases are shared with TRBD1. J was trimmed by 6 bases and V by 2 bases; bases with no gene match: 7. Per germline, CDR1 SGHRS and CDR2 YFSETQ. The CDR3 length is 15 residues. The CDR3 bases are TGCGCCAGCAGCTTTTCGACAGGGATCGCCGGGGAGCTGTTTTTT. It specifies CASSFSTGIAGELFF.